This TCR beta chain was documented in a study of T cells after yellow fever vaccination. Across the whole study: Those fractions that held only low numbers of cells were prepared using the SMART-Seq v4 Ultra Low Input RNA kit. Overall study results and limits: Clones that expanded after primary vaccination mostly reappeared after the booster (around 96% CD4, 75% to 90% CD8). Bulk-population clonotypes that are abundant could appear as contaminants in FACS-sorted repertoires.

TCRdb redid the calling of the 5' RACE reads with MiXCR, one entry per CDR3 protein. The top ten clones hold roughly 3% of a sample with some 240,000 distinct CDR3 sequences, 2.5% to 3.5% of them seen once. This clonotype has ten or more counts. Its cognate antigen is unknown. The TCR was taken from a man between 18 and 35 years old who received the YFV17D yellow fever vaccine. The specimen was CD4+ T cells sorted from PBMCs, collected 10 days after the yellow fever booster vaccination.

The CDR3 protein is CASTDVSNYGYTF. CDR3 sequence (DNA): TGCGCCAGCACCGACGTCTCAAACTATGGCTACACCTTC. V is TRBV10-2 and J is TRBJ1-2; D not resolved. The ends were cut back, 7 bases at V and 2 bases at J, with 11 bases in the middle. This CDR3 is built from 13 residues. The germline V gene has CDR1 WSHSY and CDR2 SAAADI.